Listed below are T cell receptor beta chains from one sample, sequenced in a study of blood T cell repertoires in COVID-19. Sequencing used immunoSEQ multiplex PCR; TCRdb keeps in-frame clones, though not all of them. The sample records a few hundred thousand clones, approximately 85% being singletons. The sample consisted of PBMCs or T cells enriched from blood (not recorded which). The source is a woman aged 50 to 60 who had recovered from COVID-19. The CDR3 runs from the conserved cysteine through the conserved F or W. The order of the fields is V gene, clone size, D gene, J gene, CDR3 protein, CDR3 DNA. D genes are given only for firm matches. The size of a clone is reported for some rows only, either as once, few or many, or as a class for expanded clones.

v_call: TRBV5-1; clone_size: .; d_call: .; j_call: TRBJ1-1; cdr3_aa: CASSLVPGPGNTEAFF; cdr3_nt: TGCGCCAGCAGCTTGGTTCCAGGGCCGGGGAACACTGAAGCTTTCTTT
v_call: TRBV5-6; clone_size: .; d_call: TRBD2; j_call: TRBJ2-7; cdr3_aa: CASSFELAGDLAYEQYF; cdr3_nt: TGTGCCAGCAGCTTCGAACTAGCGGGAGATCTGGCCTACGAGCAGTACTTC
v_call: TRBV10-1; clone_size: .; d_call: .; j_call: TRBJ1-4; cdr3_aa: CASSEGEESNEKLFF; cdr3_nt: TGCGCCAGCAGTGAAGGGGAGGAGTCTAATGAAAAACTGTTTTTT
v_call: TRBV7-8; clone_size: .; d_call: .; j_call: TRBJ1-6; cdr3_aa: CASSHRSSPLHF; cdr3_nt: TGTGCCAGCAGCCACAGGTCGTCACCCCTCCACTTT
v_call: TRBV3-1/TRBV3-2; clone_size: .; d_call: .; j_call: TRBJ1-2; cdr3_aa: CASSQRARGVRGYTF; cdr3_nt: TGTGCCAGCAGCCAAAGGGCCCGGGGGGTTAGGGGCTACACCTTC
v_call: TRBV9; clone_size: .; d_call: .; j_call: TRBJ2-3; cdr3_aa: CASSPRGGRGSGLDTQYF; cdr3_nt: TGTGCCAGCAGCCCAAGAGGGGGTCGCGGGAGCGGATTAGATACGCAGTATTTT
v_call: TRBV7-9; clone_size: .; d_call: TRBD1; j_call: TRBJ2-7; cdr3_aa: CASSSSGQAYEQYF; cdr3_nt: TGTGCCAGCAGCTCCAGCGGACAGGCCTACGAGCAGTACTTC
v_call: TRBV18; clone_size: .; d_call: TRBD2; j_call: TRBJ2-7; cdr3_aa: CASSPPGGSYEQYF; cdr3_nt: TGTGCCAGCTCACCACCGGGAGGGTCCTACGAGCAGTACTTC
v_call: TRBV28; clone_size: .; d_call: .; j_call: TRBJ1-6; cdr3_aa: CASSLMFGSPLHF; cdr3_nt: TGTGCCAGCAGTTTGATGTTCGGTTCACCCCTCCACTTT
v_call: TRBV5-1; clone_size: .; d_call: TRBD2; j_call: TRBJ2-7; cdr3_aa: CASSHGLAGLLVQYF; cdr3_nt: TGCGCCAGCAGCCACGGACTAGCCGGTCTTCTTGTGCAGTACTTC
v_call: TRBV30; clone_size: once; d_call: .; j_call: TRBJ1-5; cdr3_aa: CAMAGKSNQPQHF; cdr3_nt: TGTGCCATGGCGGGTAAGAGCAATCAGCCCCAGCATTTT
v_call: TRBV5-1; clone_size: few; d_call: TRBD1; j_call: TRBJ2-1; cdr3_aa: CASSLYPLGVDRIHNNEQFF; cdr3_nt: TGCGCCAGCAGCTTGTACCCCCTCGGAGTGGACAGGATCCACAATAATGAGCAGTTCTTC
v_call: TRBV5-1; clone_size: .; d_call: TRBD2; j_call: TRBJ2-3; cdr3_aa: CASSPGTSGRMDTQYF; cdr3_nt: TGCGCCAGCAGCCCGGGGACTAGCGGGAGGATGGATACGCAGTATTTT
v_call: TRBV28; clone_size: once; d_call: TRBD2; j_call: TRBJ2-3; cdr3_aa: CASSSQLAGGPVRVDTQYF; cdr3_nt: TGTGCCAGCAGTTCCCAACTAGCGGGAGGGCCTGTTCGGGTAGATACGCAGTATTTT
v_call: TRBV10-3; clone_size: .; d_call: .; j_call: TRBJ2-2; cdr3_aa: CAISPTGRGRTGELFF; cdr3_nt: TGTGCCATCAGTCCCACAGGCAGGGGCCGCACCGGGGAGCTGTTTTTT
v_call: TRBV5-6; clone_size: once; d_call: TRBD1; j_call: TRBJ1-1; cdr3_aa: CASSSLGQGNTEAFF; cdr3_nt: TGTGCCAGCAGCTCTTTAGGACAGGGGAACACTGAAGCTTTCTTT
v_call: TRBV19; clone_size: .; d_call: TRBD1; j_call: TRBJ1-5; cdr3_aa: CASSSGTGQGLSNQPQHF; cdr3_nt: TGTGCCAGTAGTTCCGGGACAGGTCAAGGCCTTAGCAATCAGCCCCAGCATTTT
v_call: TRBV5-1; clone_size: .; d_call: .; j_call: TRBJ1-3; cdr3_aa: CASSLAISGLSGNTIYF; cdr3_nt: TGCGCCAGCAGCTTGGCGATTTCAGGTCTTTCTGGAAACACCATATATTTT
v_call: TRBV7-3; clone_size: few; d_call: .; j_call: TRBJ1-2; cdr3_aa: CASSSGAGNYGYTF; cdr3_nt: TGTGCCAGCAGCTCCGGGGCGGGGAACTATGGCTACACCTTC
v_call: TRBV5-5; clone_size: few; d_call: .; j_call: TRBJ1-4; cdr3_aa: CASSSQGEPTNEKLFF; cdr3_nt: TGTGCCAGCAGCTCACAAGGGGAACCCACTAATGAAAAACTGTTTTTT
v_call: TRBV11-3; clone_size: once; d_call: .; j_call: TRBJ2-7; cdr3_aa: CASSEGGYEQYF; cdr3_nt: TGTGCCAGCAGCGAAGGGGGCTACGAGCAGTACTTC
v_call: TRBV7-3; clone_size: .; d_call: .; j_call: TRBJ1-1; cdr3_aa: CASSLISGGNTEAFF; cdr3_nt: TGTGCCAGCAGCTTAATAAGCGGGGGGAACACTGAAGCTTTCTTT
v_call: TRBV28; clone_size: .; d_call: TRBD2; j_call: TRBJ2-7; cdr3_aa: CASSPGLASEQYF; cdr3_nt: TGTGCCAGCAGTCCAGGACTAGCTTCCGAGCAGTACTTC
v_call: TRBV5-1; clone_size: once; d_call: .; j_call: TRBJ1-1; cdr3_aa: CASSLGQVIDTEAFF; cdr3_nt: TGCGCCAGCAGCTTGGGACAGGTGATCGACACTGAAGCTTTCTTT
v_call: TRBV6-6; clone_size: few; d_call: .; j_call: TRBJ1-4; cdr3_aa: CASSLPLTRFLGEKLFF; cdr3_nt: TGTGCCAGCAGTCTTCCCTTGACCAGGTTTCTCGGTGAAAAACTGTTTTTT
v_call: TRBV19; clone_size: few; d_call: TRBD1; j_call: TRBJ2-7; cdr3_aa: CASRDRGTYEQYF; cdr3_nt: TGTGCCAGTAGGGACAGGGGAACCTACGAGCAGTACTTC
v_call: TRBV28; clone_size: .; d_call: TRBD1; j_call: TRBJ1-1; cdr3_aa: CASSSPSGTGVFKAFF; cdr3_nt: TGTGCCAGCAGTTCCCCGAGTGGGACAGGGGTATTTAAGGCTTTCTTT
v_call: TRBV5-8; clone_size: .; d_call: TRBD1; j_call: TRBJ2-7; cdr3_aa: CASSVGQALINEQYF; cdr3_nt: TGTGCCAGCAGCGTTGGACAGGCGCTAATTAACGAGCAGTACTTC
v_call: TRBV24-1; clone_size: .; d_call: TRBD2; j_call: TRBJ2-3; cdr3_aa: CATSPGTSGNSDTQYF; cdr3_nt: TGTGCCACCTCGCCCGGGACTAGCGGGAACTCAGATACGCAGTATTTT
v_call: TRBV11-3; clone_size: .; d_call: .; j_call: TRBJ1-1; cdr3_aa: CASSLGPTGKDTEAFF; cdr3_nt: TGTGCCAGCAGCTTGGGGCCTACAGGGAAGGACACTGAAGCTTTCTTT
v_call: TRBV3-1/TRBV3-2; clone_size: .; d_call: .; j_call: TRBJ2-3; cdr3_aa: CASTEGLVDTQYF; cdr3_nt: TGTGCCAGCACCGAGGGACTGGTGGATACGCAGTATTTT